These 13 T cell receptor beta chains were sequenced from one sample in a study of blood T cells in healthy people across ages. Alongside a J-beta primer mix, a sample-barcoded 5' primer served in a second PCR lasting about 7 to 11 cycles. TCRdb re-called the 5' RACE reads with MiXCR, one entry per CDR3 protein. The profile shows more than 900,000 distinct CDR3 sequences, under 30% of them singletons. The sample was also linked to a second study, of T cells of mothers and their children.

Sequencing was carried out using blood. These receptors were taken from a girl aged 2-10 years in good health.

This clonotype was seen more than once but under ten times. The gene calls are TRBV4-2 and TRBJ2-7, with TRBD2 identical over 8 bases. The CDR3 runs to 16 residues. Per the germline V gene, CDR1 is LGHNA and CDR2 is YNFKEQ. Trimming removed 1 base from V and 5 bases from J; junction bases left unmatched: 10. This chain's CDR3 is CASSQGPGGAPNEQYF. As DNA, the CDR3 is TGTGCCAGCAGCCAAGGGCCCGGGGGGGCCCCAAACGAGCAGTACTTC.

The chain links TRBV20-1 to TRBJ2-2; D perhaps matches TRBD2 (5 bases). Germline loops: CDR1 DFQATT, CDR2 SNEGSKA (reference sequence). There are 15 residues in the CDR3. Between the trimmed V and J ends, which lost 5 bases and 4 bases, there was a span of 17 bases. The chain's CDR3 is CSAAQGGRATGELFF. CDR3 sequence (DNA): TGCAGTGCTGCCCAAGGAGGAAGAGCCACCGGGGAGCTGTTTTTT.

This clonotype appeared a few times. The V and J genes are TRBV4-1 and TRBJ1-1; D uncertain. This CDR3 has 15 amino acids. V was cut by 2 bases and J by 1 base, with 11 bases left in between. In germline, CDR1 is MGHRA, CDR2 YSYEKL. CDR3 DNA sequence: TGCGCCAGCAGCCAAAGGGCTCGACGGAACACTGAAGCTTTCTTT. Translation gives CASSQRARRNTEAFF.

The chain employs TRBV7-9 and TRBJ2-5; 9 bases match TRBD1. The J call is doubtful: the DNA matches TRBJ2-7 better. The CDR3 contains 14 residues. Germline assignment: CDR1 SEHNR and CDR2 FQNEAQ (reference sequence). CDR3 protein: CASSARDRDYEQYF. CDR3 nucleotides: TGTGCCAGCAGCGCCCGGGACAGGGACTACGAGCAGTACTTC.

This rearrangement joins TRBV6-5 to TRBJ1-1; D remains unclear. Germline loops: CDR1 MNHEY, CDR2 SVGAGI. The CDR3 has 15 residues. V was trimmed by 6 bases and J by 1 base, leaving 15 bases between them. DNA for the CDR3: TGTGCCAGCAGCTCTGGACCAACAGCGAACACTGAAGCTTTCTTT. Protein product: CASSSGPTANTEAFF.

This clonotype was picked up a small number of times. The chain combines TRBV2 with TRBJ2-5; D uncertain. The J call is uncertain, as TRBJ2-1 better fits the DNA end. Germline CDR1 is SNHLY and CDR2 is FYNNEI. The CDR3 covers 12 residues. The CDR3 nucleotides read TGTGCCAGCAGGCGAGAAGGGCGCGAGCAGTTCTTC. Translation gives CASRREGREQFF.

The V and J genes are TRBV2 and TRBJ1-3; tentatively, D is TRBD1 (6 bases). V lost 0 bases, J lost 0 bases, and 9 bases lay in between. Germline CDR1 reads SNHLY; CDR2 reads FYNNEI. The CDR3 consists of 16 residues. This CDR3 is CASSEAGAFSGNTIYF. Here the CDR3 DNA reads TGTGCCAGCAGTGAAGCGGGGGCTTTCTCTGGAAACACCATATATTTT.

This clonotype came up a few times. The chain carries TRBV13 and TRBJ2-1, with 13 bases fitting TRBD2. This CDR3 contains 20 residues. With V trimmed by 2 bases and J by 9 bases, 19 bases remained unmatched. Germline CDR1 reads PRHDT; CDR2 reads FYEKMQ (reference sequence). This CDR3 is CASSLLPAGTSGEQRGEQFF. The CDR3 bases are TGTGCCAGCAGCTTATTGCCTGCCGGGACTAGCGGGGAGCAACGTGGTGAGCAGTTCTTC.

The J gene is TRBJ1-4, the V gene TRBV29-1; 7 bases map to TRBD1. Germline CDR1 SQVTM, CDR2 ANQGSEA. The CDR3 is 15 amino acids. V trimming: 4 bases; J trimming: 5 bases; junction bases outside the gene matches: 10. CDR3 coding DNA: TGCAGCGTTGGGAAACCGGGACAGCTGAATGAAAAACTGTTTTTT. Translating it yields CSVGKPGQLNEKLFF. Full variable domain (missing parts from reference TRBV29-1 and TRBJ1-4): SAVISQKPSRDICQRGTSLTIQCQVDSQVTMMFWYRQQPGQSLTLIATANQGSEATYESGFVIDKFPISRPNLTFSTLTVSNMSPEDSSIYLCSVGKPGQLNEKLFFGSGTQLSVL.

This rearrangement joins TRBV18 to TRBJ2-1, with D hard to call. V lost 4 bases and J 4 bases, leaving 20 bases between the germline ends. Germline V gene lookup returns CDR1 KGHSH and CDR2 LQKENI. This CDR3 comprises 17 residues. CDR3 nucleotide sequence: TGTGCCAGCTCACGAGTTTACGAGAACATCGGATACAATGAGCAGTTCTTC. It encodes CASSRVYENIGYNEQFF.

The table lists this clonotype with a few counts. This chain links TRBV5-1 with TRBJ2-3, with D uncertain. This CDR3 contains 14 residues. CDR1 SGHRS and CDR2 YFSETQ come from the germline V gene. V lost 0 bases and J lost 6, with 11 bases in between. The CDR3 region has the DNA TGCGCCAGCAGCTTGGCGGGCCAGCGCGATACGCAGTATTTT. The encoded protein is CASSLAGQRDTQYF.

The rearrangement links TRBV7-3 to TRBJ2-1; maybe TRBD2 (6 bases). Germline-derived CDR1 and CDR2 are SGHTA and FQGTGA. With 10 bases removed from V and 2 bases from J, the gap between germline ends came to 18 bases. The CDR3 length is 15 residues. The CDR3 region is CANLFGGDTYNEQFF. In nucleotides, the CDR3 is TGTGCCAACTTGTTCGGGGGTGATACCTACAATGAGCAGTTCTTC.

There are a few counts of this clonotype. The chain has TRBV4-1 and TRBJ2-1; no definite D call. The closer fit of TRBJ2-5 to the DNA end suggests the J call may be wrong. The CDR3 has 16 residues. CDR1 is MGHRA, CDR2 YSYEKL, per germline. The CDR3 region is CASSQDSWAERGTQYF. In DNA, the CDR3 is TGCGCCAGCAGCCAAGATAGTTGGGCTGAAAGAGGGACCCAGTACTTC.